This entry lists 9 T cell receptor beta chains sequenced from one sample in a study of shared clonotypes between healthy human individuals. Only in-frame clones appear in the TCRdb table, and some are missing; sequencing was by immunoSEQ multiplex PCR. The repertoire has about half a million clones, 65% to 85% of them found once; the top ten carry 9.5% to 15%. Sequenced sample: PBMCs. Receptor source: a woman in her forties in good health. Some clones in this sample may be carry-over from other donors' samples.

V gene TRBV19 combines with J gene TRBJ2-7; 8 bases align to TRBD1. The CDR3 sequence is 16 residues long. Germline CDR1 reads LNHDA; CDR2 reads SQIVND (reference sequence). J lost 4 bases, V lost 4 bases, and 12 bases had no gene match. DNA for the CDR3: TGTGCCAGTAGTAACATCCGGACAGGGCCCACGTACGAGCAGTACTTC. It encodes CASSNIRTGPTYEQYF.

The chain combines TRBV28 with TRBJ1-1, with D perhaps TRBD1 (5 bases). The length of the CDR3 is 15 residues. Germline CDR1 is MDHEN and CDR2 is SYDVKM. V shed 3 bases and J shed 4 bases, with 15 bases lying between them. The CDR3 loop is CASSFGRGGGTEAFF. The CDR3 nucleotides are TGTGCCAGCAGTTTTGGGAGGGGTGGGGGCACTGAAGCTTTCTTT.

This chain links TRBV30 with TRBJ2-5; unclear D gene. The CDR3 has 12 residues. Germline V lookup: CDR1 GTSNPN, CDR2 SVGIG (reference sequence). V was pared by 4 bases and J by 5 bases, with 11 bases between. The CDR3 loop is CAWIPRQETQYF. The CDR3 DNA follows: TGTGCCTGGATCCCGCGTCAGGAGACCCAGTACTTC.

The CDR3 DNA is TGTGCCATCAAAACGACTCAGGGTGATGAGCAGTTCTTC. This encodes CAIKTTQGDEQFF. V usage is TRBV10-3 and J usage is TRBJ2-1, with D possibly matching TRBD1 (5 bases). There are 13 residues in the CDR3. V lost 7 bases to trimming and J lost 8 bases, with 15 bases between them. Germline V lookup: CDR1 ENHRY, CDR2 SYGVKD.

The chain joins TRBV6-6 to TRBJ1-2, with D perhaps matching TRBD1 (6 bases). The V gene lost 2 bases and the J gene lost 3 bases, with 13 bases spanning the gap. The CDR3 is 15 residues long. The germline V gene has CDR1 MNHNY and CDR2 SVGAGI (reference sequence). CDR3 DNA sequence: TGTGCCAGCAGTTACACCCCGGACAGTGACTATGGCTACACCTTC. It encodes CASSYTPDSDYGYTF.

Comments on this clone: A far larger clone is a single base away, which makes a read error likely. This specimen includes other DNA sequences encoding the same CDR3. The CDR3 DNA reads TGTGCCAGCAGTTTAAGGACGGGGGGCACTGAAGCTTTCTTT. It is translated as CASSLRTGGTEAFF. The rearrangement uses TRBV6-5 and TRBJ1-1; D is perhaps TRBD1 (5 bases). V lost 4 bases, J lost 4 bases, and 13 bases lay in between. CDR3 length: 14 amino acids. The germline CDR1 and CDR2 sequences are MNHEY and SVGAGI.

This clone was found many times. The same CDR3 also results from other DNA sequences found in this sample. The chain combines TRBV28 with TRBJ2-1; 9 positions agree with TRBD2. The germline CDR1 and CDR2 sequences are MDHEN and SYDVKM. The junction had 10 bases not matched to a gene; V was cut back by 7 bases and J by 0 bases. The CDR3 totals 17 residues. CDR3 sequence reads: CASTSSGSQRSYNEQFF. CDR3 in DNA: TGTGCCAGCACTAGTAGCGGGAGCCAACGCTCCTACAATGAGCAGTTCTTC.

In the case of this clone: A far bigger clonotype differs at one base, so this is likely a read error. Other nucleotide sequences in the sample specify the same CDR3. The rearrangement joins TRBV11-2 to TRBJ2-5, with 12 positions matching TRBD1. The V gene's germline CDR1 is SGHAT and CDR2 FQNNGV. The length of the CDR3 is 17 residues. The CDR3 nucleotides are TGTGCCAGCAGCTATAGCGGGACAGGGGGCATCGGAGAGACACAGTACTTC. It codes for CASSYSGTGGIGETQYF.

This rearrangement joins TRBV2 to TRBJ1-4; 10 bases fit TRBD1. The CDR3 covers 14 residues. J gave up 5 bases and V 7 bases, and 4 bases lay outside the gene matches. Germline V lookup: CDR1 SNHLY, CDR2 FYNNEI. The CDR3 DNA reads as TGTGCCAGCACCTGGGGACAGGGGAATGAAAAACTGTTTTTT. It codes for CASTWGQGNEKLFF.